This TCR beta chain was found in a study of cytomegalovirus exposure and HLA in healthy donors. 60 Vbeta and 13 Jbeta primers were used in PCR. This table comes from immunoSEQ multiplex PCR, and its TCRdb copy is limited to in-frame clones, with some not included. The sample carries approximately 140,000 clones, approximately 86% recorded once. Per the germline V gene, CDR1 is SGHTA and CDR2 is FQGNSA. This CDR3 comprises 13 residues. V was shortened by 5 bases and J by 2 bases, with 8 bases between the two germline ends. Note on this clone: Its antigen is unknown.

Study-level points and caveats: Presence/absence analysis assumed near-uniform sequencing depth across donors. Common viral pathogens (according to a later analysis) appeared linked to several of the most significant clusters. A later analysis linked a missense DCLRE1C variant to TCR beta V- and J-gene trimming. Investigators reported more than 150 TCR beta chains as tied to cytomegalovirus.

The chain carries TRBV7-2 and TRBJ2-3; a weak D match, TRBD1 (5 bases). Sequenced sample: PBMCs. The receptor was isolated from a boy younger than 18 in good health and CMV-seronegative. The DNA for the CDR3 is TGTGCCAGCAGCCGACAGTTCACAGATACGCAGTATTTT. It is translated as CASSRQFTDTQYF.